The 20 T cell receptor beta chains below were found in one sample sequenced in a study of naive and memory T cell subsets. Two oligonucleotides, mixed equimolar, formed the beta constant-region primer covering TRBC1 and TRBC2. Ligated cDNA was amplified by four rounds of PCR with nested alpha and beta constant-region primers and SP2. TCRdb ran MiXCR on the UMI-ligation and nested PCR reads and lists one entry per CDR3 protein. The sample lists roughly 92,000 distinct CDR3 sequences, around 10% seen once, with approximately 0.14% in the top ten. These receptors are not linked to any known antigen. Whole-study results and caveats: Especially in CD8 cells, naive repertoires contained a few larger clonotypes, possibly CD45RA-re-expressing memory cells.

Input material: naive CD4+ T cells from blood. These receptors all come from a human donor in good health.

This clonotype was detected only a few times. This chain connects TRBV6-1 to TRBJ1-5; D is undetermined. Germline CDR1 and CDR2: MNHNS and SASEGT. The CDR3 runs 14 residues. The V gene lost 4 bases and the J gene lost 7 bases, with 14 bases spanning the gap. The CDR3: CASSVPLVSQPQHF. The CDR3 region has the DNA TGTGCCAGCAGTGTACCGTTGGTGAGCCAGCCCCAGCATTTT.

Only a few counts were recorded for this clonotype. The chain couples TRBV20-1 to TRBJ2-3, with a weak D call TRBD1 (5 bases). The CDR3 covers 17 residues. Germline-derived CDR1 and CDR2 are DFQATT and SNEGSKA (reference sequence). V lost 5 bases, J lost 0 bases, and 21 bases lay in between. Written as DNA, the CDR3 is TGCAGTGCTGAATCTATGAGACAGTATTCTAGCACAGATACGCAGTATTTT. It is translated as CSAESMRQYSSTDTQYF.

At least ten counts were recorded for this clonotype. This chain links TRBV28 with TRBJ2-7, with no clear D. Germline CDR1 MDHEN, CDR2 SYDVKM. The germline V and J ends were trimmed by 2 bases and 2 bases, with 10 bases remaining between them. The CDR3 runs to 14 residues. The CDR3 DNA follows: TGTGCCAGCAGTTTAACCCTGGGCGCCTACGAGCAGTACTTC. It is translated as CASSLTLGAYEQYF.

This clonotype was counted many times. The V gene is TRBV24-1, the J gene TRBJ2-3, with 8 nucleotides matching TRBD2. This CDR3 has 14 amino acids. CDR1 is KGHDR, CDR2 SFDVKD, per germline. Trimming removed 7 bases from V and 2 bases from J; junction bases left unmatched: 4. The CDR3, as DNA: TGTGCCACCAGGACTAGCGCCTCCACAGATACGCAGTATTTT. As protein: CATRTSASTDTQYF.

The chain couples TRBV28 to TRBJ2-1, with 12 bases identical to TRBD2. The germline CDR1 and CDR2 sequences are MDHEN and SYDVKM. There are 15 residues in the CDR3. Trimming removed 6 bases from V and 6 bases from J; junction bases left unmatched: 6. Here the CDR3 reads CASSSTSGGTNEQFF. Written as DNA, the CDR3 is TGTGCCAGCAGCTCGACTAGCGGGGGTACCAATGAGCAGTTCTTC.

This clonotype has just a few counts. The rearrangement uses TRBV29-1 and TRBJ1-2; no firm D call. The germline CDR1 and CDR2 sequences are SQVTM and ANQGSEA. V lost 4 bases, J lost 7 bases, and 16 bases lay in between. This CDR3 contains 13 residues. The CDR3 nucleotides are TGCAGCGTTGTAGGTGACACAAGGAGTGGCTACACCTTC. It codes for CSVVGDTRSGYTF.

This clonotype was seen many times. The chain joins TRBV7-3 to TRBJ2-1; tentatively, D is TRBD1 (6 bases). Per germline, CDR1 SGHTA and CDR2 FQGTGA. Trimming removed 1 base at V and 9 bases at J, with 10 bases between. The CDR3 loop spans 13 amino acids. CDR3 bases: TGTGCCAGCAGCTTAATTCAGGGGAGTGAGCAGTTCTTC. Amino acids: CASSLIQGSEQFF.

In this sample, this clonotype turned up many times. The chain uses TRBV10-3 and TRBJ2-1; TRBD2 agrees at 7 bases. Germline V CDR1 and CDR2: ENHRY, SYGVKD. The CDR3 totals 14 residues. Trimming at V came to 6 bases and at J to 7 bases, leaving 9 bases not matched to a gene. Here the CDR3 DNA reads TGTGCCATCAGGGGGACTATCAGATGGAATGAGCAGTTCTTC. Amino acid sequence: CAIRGTIRWNEQFF.

This clonotype has only a few counts. The chain recombines TRBV5-6 with TRBJ1-1; D uncertain. Germline V gene data show CDR1 as SGHDT and CDR2 as YYEEEE. The germline V and J ends were trimmed by 5 bases and 4 bases, with 12 bases remaining between them. This CDR3 contains 13 residues. CDR3 in DNA: TGTGCCAGCAGGGACCTGGGGAGCACTGAAGCTTTCTTT. Its translation: CASRDLGSTEAFF.

This clonotype was detected many times. The V and J genes are TRBV2 and TRBJ2-1; D is perhaps TRBD2 (6 bases). The CDR3 covers 15 residues. Trimming stripped 7 bases from V and 9 bases from J, with 22 bases between. Germline values: CDR1 SNHLY, CDR2 FYNNEI. CDR3 DNA sequence: TGTGCCAGCACTCCGACGCTTACTAGCATTGGTGAGCAGTTCTTC. Its translation is CASTPTLTSIGEQFF.

V usage is TRBV20-1 and J usage is TRBJ2-4; D is possibly TRBD1 (6 bases). Germline lookup yields CDR1 DFQATT and CDR2 SNEGSKA (reference sequence). The CDR3 loop spans 17 amino acids. Trimming took 0 bases from V and 1 from J, leaving 16 bases between them. Written as DNA, the CDR3 is TGCAGTGCTAGAGATCTCATTGGGGGCTCGGCCAAAAACATTCAGTACTTC. It yields the protein CSARDLIGGSAKNIQYF.

The sample holds a few counts of this clonotype. The V and J genes are TRBV7-3 and TRBJ2-1; 9 nucleotides match TRBD2. Trimming took 4 bases from V and 3 from J; bases not matched to a gene: 4. The CDR3 extends over 15 amino acids. Looked up from germline, CDR1 is SGHTA and CDR2 is FQGTGA. The CDR3 region is CASSSRGGDYNEQFF. The CDR3 DNA reads TGTGCCAGCAGCTCCCGCGGGGGGGACTACAATGAGCAGTTCTTC.

This clonotype appeared many times. The chain has TRBV28 and TRBJ2-2, with D maybe TRBD1 (6 bases). The germline V gene has CDR1 MDHEN and CDR2 SYDVKM. This CDR3 is 13 amino acids long. With 8 bases removed from V and 6 bases from J, the gap between germline ends came to 13 bases. The CDR3 reads CASHGQFPGELFF. CDR3 sequence (DNA): TGTGCCAGCCACGGACAGTTCCCCGGGGAGCTGTTTTTT. Variable domain in full (rest from reference TRBV28 and TRBJ2-2): DVKVTQSSRYLVKRTGEKVFLECVQDMDHENMFWYRQDPGLGLRLIYFSYDVKMKEKGDIPEGYSVSREKKERFSLILESASTNQTSMYLCASHGQFPGELFFGEGSRLTVL.

The J gene is TRBJ1-1, the V gene TRBV5-1, with D unclear. CDR3 length: 12 residues. CDR1 and CDR2 from the germline V gene are SGHRS and YFSETQ. Trimming pared 0 bases from V and 3 bases from J, leaving 3 bases between. CDR3 nucleotides: TGCGCCAGCAGCTTGGTGGACACTGAAGCTTTCTTT. As protein: CASSLVDTEAFF.

This clonotype was detected only a few times. The chain joins TRBV4-3 to TRBJ1-3; maybe TRBD1 (5 bases). V lost 4 bases and J lost 2, with 18 bases in between. CDR3 length: 17 amino acids. CDR1 and CDR2 (germline): LGHNA, YSLEER. The CDR3 loop is CASSLAVSDSPGNTIYF. CDR3 nucleotides: TGCGCCAGCAGCCTAGCTGTGTCTGACAGTCCTGGAAACACCATATATTTT.

This sequence joins TRBV24-1 and TRBJ2-1; TRBD2 matches at 7 bases. The CDR3 sequence is 15 residues long. CDR1 is KGHDR and CDR2 is SFDVKD in the germline V gene. With V trimmed by 3 bases and J by 9 bases, 10 bases remained unmatched. CDR3 sequence (DNA): TGTGCCACCAGTGATGCCACTAGCGCAAAACTTGAGCAGTTCTTC. Amino acids: CATSDATSAKLEQFF.

As DNA, the CDR3 is TGTGCCATCAGTGAAGAGAGCTACGAGCAGTACTTC. Encoded protein: CAISEESYEQYF. The chain links TRBV10-3 to TRBJ2-7; D not certain. The germline V gene has CDR1 ENHRY and CDR2 SYGVKD. The CDR3 length is 12 residues. V was cut by 3 bases and J by 3 bases, with 6 bases left in between.

This sequence joins TRBV27 and TRBJ1-4, with D possibly TRBD1 on 5 matching bases. The CDR3 is 15 residues long. Trimming removed 2 bases at V and 7 bases at J, with 14 bases between. Germline CDR1 and CDR2: MNHEY and SMNVEV (reference sequence). The CDR3 here is CASSLGSGYPEKLFF. The DNA of the CDR3 is TGTGCCAGCAGTTTAGGGTCAGGGTACCCTGAAAAACTGTTTTTT.

In its sample, this clonotype was seen many times. DNA for the CDR3: TGTGCCAGCAGCCGGGAGAGGACAGGGGGATACGAGCAGTACTTC. As protein: CASSRERTGGYEQYF. This chain uses TRBV7-2 with TRBJ2-7, with 10 positions matching TRBD1. V gave up 5 bases and J gave up 4 bases; unmatched junction bases: 8. The CDR3 is 15 residues long. The germline CDR1 and CDR2 sequences are SGHTA and FQGNSA.

This clonotype was detected a few times. The chain joins TRBV7-4 to TRBJ2-1; 7 bases line up with TRBD2. This CDR3 region has 15 residues. Per the germline V gene, CDR1 is SGHVT and CDR2 is SQSDAQ. Germline trimming cut 0 bases from V and 5 bases from J; bases unmatched to any gene: 4. The CDR3 here is CASSLAGGSNNEQFF. The DNA of the CDR3 is TGTGCCAGCAGCTTAGCGGGAGGGTCTAACAATGAGCAGTTCTTC.